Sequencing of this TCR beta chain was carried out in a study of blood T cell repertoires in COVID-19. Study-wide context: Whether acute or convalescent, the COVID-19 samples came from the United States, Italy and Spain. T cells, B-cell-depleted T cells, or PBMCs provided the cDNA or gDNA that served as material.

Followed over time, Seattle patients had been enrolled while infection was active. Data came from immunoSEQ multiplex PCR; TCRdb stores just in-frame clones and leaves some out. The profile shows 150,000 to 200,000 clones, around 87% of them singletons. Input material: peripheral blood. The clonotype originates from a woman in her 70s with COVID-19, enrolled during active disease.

The CDR3: CASSLGSGQGAREQYF. The DNA for the CDR3 is TGTGCCAGCAGCTTAGGTTCCGGACAGGGGGCTCGGGAGCAGTACTTC. This chain connects TRBV7-9 to TRBJ2-7, with TRBD1 matching 11 bases. The trim removed 1 base at V and 7 bases at J, leaving 9 bases unmatched. Per the germline V gene, CDR1 is SEHNR and CDR2 is FQNEAQ (reference sequence). The CDR3 has 16 residues.